This T cell receptor (beta chain) was observed in a study of blood T cell repertoires in COVID-19. The overall study: COVID-19 samples, acute and convalescent, were from the United States, Italy and Spain. PBMCs, B-cell-depleted T cells, or T cells provided the cDNA or gDNA that made up the material.

CDR3 length equals 15 residues. Trimming removed 3 bases at V and 3 bases at J, with 14 bases between. CDR1 and CDR2 (germline): LNHDA, SQIVND (reference sequence). Method: immunoSEQ multiplex PCR; TCRdb's copy keeps in-frame clones and lacks some. This table has fewer than 30,000 clones, roughly 84% appearing once. The receptor's source is a human donor in a cohort sampled during active COVID-19. This sequence joins TRBV19 and TRBJ2-5, with a tentative D call TRBD1 (8 bases). The sample comprised peripheral blood. The CDR3 nucleotides are TGTGCCAGTAGTATCGGGGGGACAGGCAAAGAGACCCAGTACTTC. Translating gives CASSIGGTGKETQYF.